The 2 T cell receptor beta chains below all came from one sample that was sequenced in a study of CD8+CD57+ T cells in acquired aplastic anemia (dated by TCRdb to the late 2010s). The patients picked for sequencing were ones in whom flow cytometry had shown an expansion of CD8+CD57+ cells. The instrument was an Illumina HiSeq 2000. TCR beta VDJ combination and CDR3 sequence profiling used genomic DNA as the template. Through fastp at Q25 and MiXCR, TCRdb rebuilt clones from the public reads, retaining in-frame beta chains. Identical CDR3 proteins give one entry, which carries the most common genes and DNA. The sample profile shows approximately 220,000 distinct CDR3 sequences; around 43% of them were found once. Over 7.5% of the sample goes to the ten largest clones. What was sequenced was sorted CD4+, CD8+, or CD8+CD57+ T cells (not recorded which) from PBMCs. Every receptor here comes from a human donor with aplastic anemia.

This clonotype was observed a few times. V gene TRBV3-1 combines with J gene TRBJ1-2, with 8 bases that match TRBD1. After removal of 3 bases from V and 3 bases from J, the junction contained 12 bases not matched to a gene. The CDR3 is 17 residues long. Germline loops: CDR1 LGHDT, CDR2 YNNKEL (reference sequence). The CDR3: CASSQIPWTGQHYGYTF. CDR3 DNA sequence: TGTGCCAGCAGCCAGATACCATGGACAGGGCAGCACTATGGCTACACCTTC.

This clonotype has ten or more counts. The CDR3 DNA sequence: TGCAGTGCTAGATTATACCCCGGGACAGGGAACGCAGATACGCAGTATTTT. Translating it yields CSARLYPGTGNADTQYF. This sequence joins TRBV20-1 and TRBJ2-3, with 9 nucleotides matching TRBD1. Germline lookup yields CDR1 DFQATT and CDR2 SNEGSKA (reference sequence). CDR3 length: 17 amino acids. V shed 2 bases, J shed 4 bases, and the junction held 13 bases outside the gene matches.